The 16 T cell receptor beta chains in this list originate from one sample, sequenced in a study of CD8 T cells in ankylosing spondylitis. Whole-study results and caveats: Made up of about eight highly homologous variants, a TCR beta motif appeared characteristic of ankylosing spondylitis blood.

Their recognized antigens are unknown. TCRdb passed the 5' RACE reads through MiXCR, listing each CDR3 protein once. The sample consists of fewer than 550,000 distinct CDR3 sequences, roughly 5% of them appearing once. What was sequenced was blood, either unsorted or a sorted T cell fraction (not recorded which). The receptors were gathered from a male donor with ankylosing spondylitis.

In its sample, this clonotype was seen a few times. The chain is built from TRBV4-3 and TRBJ2-1, with TRBD2 matching 7 bases. CDR1 and CDR2 (germline): LGHNA, YSLEER. CDR3 size: 14 residues. V trimming: 0 bases; J trimming: 9 bases; junction bases outside the gene matches: 5. CDR3 in amino acids: CASSQEREQGEQFF. The CDR3, as DNA: TGCGCCAGCAGCCAAGAGCGGGAGCAGGGTGAGCAGTTCTTC.

This clonotype was seen a handful of times. The chain recombines TRBV19 with TRBJ2-1; D is undetermined. This CDR3 contains 15 residues. V lost 2 bases, J lost 1 base, and 9 bases lay in between. Germline V CDR1 and CDR2: LNHDA, SQIVND (reference sequence). The CDR3 DNA sequence: TGTGCCAGTAGTATAATAGGGCTTTCCTACAATGAGCAGTTCTTC. This translates into CASSIIGLSYNEQFF.

In this sample, this clonotype turned up many times. The chain recombines TRBV20-1 with TRBJ2-7; 9 bases fit TRBD2. The CDR3 has 15 amino acids. Germline V CDR1 and CDR2: DFQATT, SNEGSKA (reference sequence). Germline trimming cut 0 bases from V and 3 bases from J; bases unmatched to any gene: 6. The CDR3 loop reads CSARDGLAGNYEQYF. CDR3 in DNA: TGCAGTGCTAGAGATGGGCTAGCGGGAAACTACGAGCAGTACTTC.

At least ten counts were recorded for this clonotype. This chain uses TRBV7-2 with TRBJ1-2; D is undetermined. The germline V gene encodes CDR1 SGHTA and CDR2 FQGNSA. V was clipped by 5 bases and J by 4 bases, with 11 bases between them. The CDR3 has 13 residues. The CDR3 here is CASSPWSSYGYTF. The CDR3 region has the DNA TGTGCCAGCAGCCCCTGGAGTAGCTATGGCTACACCTTC.

In this sample, this clonotype turned up many times. V usage is TRBV5-1 and J usage is TRBJ2-7, with 7 bases fitting TRBD2. The CDR3 runs 15 residues. With V trimmed by 2 bases and J by 1 base, 6 bases remained unmatched. Germline V gives CDR1 SGHRS, CDR2 YFSETQ. The CDR3 DNA sequence: TGCGCCAGCAGCTTTAGCGGGCGCCAATCCTACGAGCAGTACTTC. It specifies CASSFSGRQSYEQYF. Looking up the rest from reference TRBV5-1 and TRBJ2-7 gives the full variable domain: KAGVTQTPRYLIKTRGQQVTLSCSPISGHRSVSWYQQTPGQGLQFLFEYFSETQRNKGNFPGRFSGRQFSNSRSEMNVSTLELGDSALYLCASSFSGRQSYEQYFGPGTRLTVT.

This clonotype was counted ten times or more. The chain has TRBV12-3 or TRBV12-4 and TRBJ1-5; D gene ambiguous. The CDR3 is made up of 12 amino acids. Trimming took 3 bases from V and 5 from J, leaving 5 bases between them. The CDR3 DNA follows: TGTGCCAGCAGTTTTTCGGATCAGCCCCAGCATTTT. Its protein product is CASSFSDQPQHF.

The sample holds many counts of this clonotype. The chain uses TRBV5-6 and TRBJ2-1; D is unclear. The CDR3 has 15 residues. V shed 1 base and J shed 7 bases, with 15 bases lying between them. Germline CDR1 is SGHDT and CDR2 is YYEEEE. Here the CDR3 DNA reads TGTGCCAGCAGCTTGTATGGGGTCTTGGAGAATGAGCAGTTCTTC. It specifies CASSLYGVLENEQFF.

The table lists this clonotype with many counts. V usage is TRBV5-1 and J usage is TRBJ2-7; D tentatively reads TRBD1 or TRBD2 (6 bases each). This CDR3 region has 16 residues. Per the germline V gene, CDR1 is SGHRS and CDR2 is YFSETQ. V lost 0 bases and J 0 bases, leaving 13 bases between the germline ends. The CDR3 DNA reads as TGCGCCAGCAGCTTGGGGGGGGCCCTAAGCTCCTACGAGCAGTACTTC. Translating gives CASSLGGALSSYEQYF.

The table lists this clonotype with many counts. The CDR3, as DNA: TGTGCCAGCAGTTACCGGCTCTCTGGGGCCAACGTCCTGACTTTC. Translation gives CASSYRLSGANVLTF. The chain joins TRBV6-2 or TRBV6-3 to TRBJ2-6, with D hard to call. Germline loops: CDR1 MNHEY, CDR2 SVGEGT. V lost 2 bases and J 0 bases, leaving 5 bases between the germline ends. CDR3 length: 15 amino acids.

The CDR3 sequence is CASSLPRYGTEAFF. CDR3 DNA sequence: TGTGCCAGCAGTTTACCCAGGTATGGGACTGAAGCTTTCTTT. The chain has TRBV28 and TRBJ1-1; the D is unclear. This CDR3 is built from 14 residues. The V gene lost 2 bases and the J gene lost 5 bases, with 12 bases spanning the gap. Germline V gene lookup returns CDR1 MDHEN and CDR2 SYDVKM.

This clonotype was counted many times. This sequence joins TRBV7-7 and TRBJ2-3, with TRBD1 as a possible D gene (6 bases). Germline V gene sequence: CDR1 SSHAT, CDR2 FNYEAQ (reference sequence). This CDR3 is built from 16 residues. This CDR3 is CATKPKPGEATDTQYF. The DNA of the CDR3 is TGTGCTACCAAACCCAAGCCAGGGGAAGCTACAGATACGCAGTATTTT.

This clonotype was seen repeatedly, ten times or more. The rearrangement uses TRBV27 and TRBJ1-6; TRBD1 matches 7 bases. Per the germline V gene, CDR1 is MNHEY and CDR2 is SMNVEV (reference sequence). Trimming removed 5 bases from V and 8 bases from J; junction bases left unmatched: 9. The CDR3 is 15 amino acids. CDR3 region: CASSVAGTAYSPLHF. CDR3 DNA sequence: TGTGCCAGCAGTGTAGCCGGGACAGCTTATTCACCCCTCCACTTT.

In this sample, this clonotype turned up a few times. This rearrangement joins TRBV5-1 to TRBJ2-7; 11 bases fit TRBD1. The J segment lost 4 bases and the V segment lost 4 bases, leaving 7 bases of the junction unmatched. The CDR3 is 15 residues long. The germline gives CDR1 SGHRS, CDR2 YFSETQ. As DNA, the CDR3 is TGCGCCAGCAGCCGGACAGGGGGCGCCCTTTACGAGCAGTACTTC. Translation gives CASSRTGGALYEQYF.

This clonotype came up many times. The chain uses TRBV20-1 and TRBJ2-7, with D possibly being TRBD1 or TRBD2 (5 bases each). Germline V gene data show CDR1 as DFQATT and CDR2 as SNEGSKA (reference sequence). This CDR3 region has 14 residues. Trimming removed 1 base from V and 0 bases from J, with 10 bases in between. The CDR3 bases are TGCAGTGCTAGAGGGGACGCGGACTCCTACGAGCAGTACTTC. Translating gives CSARGDADSYEQYF.

Many counts were recorded for this clonotype. The genes are TRBV6-2 or TRBV6-3 and TRBJ2-7; D is unclear. The germline V gene has CDR1 MNHEY and CDR2 SVGEGT. V was trimmed by 5 bases and J by 0 bases, leaving 8 bases between them. The CDR3 has 13 amino acids. CDR3 region: CASSNSFSYEQYF. The CDR3 DNA follows: TGTGCCAGCAGTAACAGCTTCTCCTACGAGCAGTACTTC.

This clonotype has at least ten counts. This chain links TRBV28 with TRBJ2-3; a possible D gene is TRBD2 (6 bases). V was clipped by 6 bases and J by 3 bases, with 16 bases between them. The CDR3 runs to 15 residues. Per the germline V gene, CDR1 is MDHEN and CDR2 is SYDVKM. Here the CDR3 reads CASSGPGDGTDTQYF. DNA for the CDR3: TGTGCCAGCAGCGGGCCGGGAGACGGGACAGATACGCAGTATTTT.